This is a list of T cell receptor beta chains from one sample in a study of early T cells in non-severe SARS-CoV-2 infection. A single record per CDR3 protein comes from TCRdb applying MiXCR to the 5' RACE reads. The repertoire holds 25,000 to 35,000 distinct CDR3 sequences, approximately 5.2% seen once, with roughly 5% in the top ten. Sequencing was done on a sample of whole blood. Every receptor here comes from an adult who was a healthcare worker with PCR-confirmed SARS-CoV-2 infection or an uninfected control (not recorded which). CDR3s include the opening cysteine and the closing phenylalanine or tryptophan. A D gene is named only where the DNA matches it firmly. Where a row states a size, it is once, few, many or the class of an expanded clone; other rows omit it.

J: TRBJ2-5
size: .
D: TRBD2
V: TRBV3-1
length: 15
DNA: TGTGCCAGCAGCCGACTAGCGGGAGGGCAAGAGACCCAGTACTTC
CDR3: CASSRLAGGQETQYF

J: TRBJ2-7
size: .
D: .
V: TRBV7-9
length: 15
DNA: TGTGCCAGCAGCTCGGTCCCTAGTCTCCCCTACGAGCAGTACTTC
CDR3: CASSSVPSLPYEQYF

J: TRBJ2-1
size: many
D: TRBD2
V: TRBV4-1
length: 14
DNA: TGCGCCAGCACAGGACTAGCGGGAGACAATGAGCAGTTCTTC
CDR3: CASTGLAGDNEQFF

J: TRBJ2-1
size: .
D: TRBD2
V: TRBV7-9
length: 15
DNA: TGTGCCAGCAGCCCCGTAGCGGGGGTCTACAATGAGCAGTTCTTC
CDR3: CASSPVAGVYNEQFF

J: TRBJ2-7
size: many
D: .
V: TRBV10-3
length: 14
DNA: TGTGCCATTCGGACGGGGACGAGCTCCTACGAGCAGTACTTC
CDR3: CAIRTGTSSYEQYF

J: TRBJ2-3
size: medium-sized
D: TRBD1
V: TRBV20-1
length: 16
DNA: TGCAGTGCTAGAGATATAAACAGGGGGCGCGTGTATACGCAGTATTTT
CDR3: CSARDINRGRVYTQYF

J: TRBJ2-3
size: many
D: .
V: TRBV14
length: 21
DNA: TGTGCCAGCAGCTCCTCATGGGCGGCAGGGGCTTTCCGTACTACCACAGATACGCAGTATTTT
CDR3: CASSSSWAAGAFRTTTDTQYF

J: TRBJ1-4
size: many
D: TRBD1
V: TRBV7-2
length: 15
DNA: TGTGCCAGCAGCTTAGCGACAGGGTCTAATGAAAAACTGTTTTTT
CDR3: CASSLATGSNEKLFF

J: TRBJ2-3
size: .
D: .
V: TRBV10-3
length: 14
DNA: TGTGCCACCCTTCAACAGGGTTTGGCAGATACGCAGTATTTT
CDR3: CATLQQGLADTQYF

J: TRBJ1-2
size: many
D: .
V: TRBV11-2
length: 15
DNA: TGTGCCAGCAGTCACTCGGGGACTTCTAACTATGGCTACACCTTC
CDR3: CASSHSGTSNYGYTF

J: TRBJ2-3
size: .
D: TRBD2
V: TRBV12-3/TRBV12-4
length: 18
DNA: TGTGCCACCGAAGCGGGACTAGCGGGAGGGCCACCCGGAGATACGCAGTATTTT
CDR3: CATEAGLAGGPPGDTQYF

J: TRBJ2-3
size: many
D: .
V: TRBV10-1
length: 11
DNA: TGCGCCAGCGGGGAAACAGATACGCAGTATTTT
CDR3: CASGETDTQYF

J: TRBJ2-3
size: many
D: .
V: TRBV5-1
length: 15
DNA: TGCGCCAGCAGCTTGGGAATCGGGAATGTGGATACGCAGTATTTT
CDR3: CASSLGIGNVDTQYF

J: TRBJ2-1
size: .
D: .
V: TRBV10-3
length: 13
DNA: TGTGCCACCGGGACCAGGGGCGCAAATGAGCAGTTCTTC
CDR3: CATGTRGANEQFF

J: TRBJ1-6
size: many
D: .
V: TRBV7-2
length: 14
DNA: TGTGCCAGCAGCTTAGTTGGGTATAATTCACCCCTCCACTTT
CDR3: CASSLVGYNSPLHF

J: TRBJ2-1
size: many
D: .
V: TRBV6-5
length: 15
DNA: TGTGCCAGCAGTTACTCCCCGCGCACATACAATGAGCAGTTCTTC
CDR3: CASSYSPRTYNEQFF

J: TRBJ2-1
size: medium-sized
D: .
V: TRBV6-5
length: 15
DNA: TGTGCCAGCAGTTACTATCGACTCTCCTTAAATGAGCAGTTCTTC
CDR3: CASSYYRLSLNEQFF